The 22 T cell receptor beta chains below were found in one sample sequenced in a study of blood T cell repertoires in COVID-19 (dated by TCRdb to about 2020). Library method: the immunoSEQ multiplex PCR assay. The source is immuneACCESS, and TCRdb retained only in-frame sequences with V and J called. Part of the clones is not carried over; for the studies checked, unresolved V genes explain less than half of this, and the remainder is unexplained. This sample lists around 190,000 clones; about 80% were detected once. The leading ten clones occupy around 7.9% of the sample. Sequenced: peripheral blood. These TCRs come from a woman in her forties or fifties with active or convalescent COVID-19.

V is TRBV4-3 and J is TRBJ2-7; a weak D match, TRBD1 (6 bases). The germline gives CDR1 LGHNA, CDR2 YSLEER. The CDR3 extends over 15 amino acids. V was trimmed by 4 bases and J by 5 bases, leaving 18 bases between them. The CDR3 nucleotides read TGCGCCAGCAGCCTAGATGGCAGGGGTCACGACGAGCAGTACTTC. Its protein is CASSLDGRGHDEQYF.

The chain has TRBV5-4 and TRBJ1-1; D is unresolved. Germline values: CDR1 SGHNT, CDR2 YYREEE (reference sequence). Trimming shortened V by 3 bases and J by 1 base, and 13 bases separated the two germline ends. The CDR3 contains 15 residues. CDR3 region: CASSSAGEGNTEAFF. CDR3 DNA sequence: TGTGCCAGCAGCTCCGCTGGAGAGGGGAACACTGAAGCTTTCTTT.

This chain links TRBV27 with TRBJ2-7; 9 nucleotides align to TRBD2. Germline loops: CDR1 MNHEY, CDR2 SMNVEV (reference sequence). The trim removed 6 bases at V and 5 bases at J, leaving 8 bases unmatched. The CDR3 covers 14 residues. The CDR3: CASREAGGPHEQYF. In DNA form, the CDR3 reads TGTGCCAGCAGAGAAGCGGGAGGCCCCCACGAGCAGTACTTC.

This clone has a single count. The V gene is TRBV2, the J gene TRBJ1-5; D is possibly TRBD1 (5 bases). V lost 8 bases and J 4 bases, leaving 15 bases between the germline ends. There are 14 residues in the CDR3. Germline values: CDR1 SNHLY, CDR2 FYNNEI. In DNA, the CDR3 is TGTGCCAGCCAAAGGGTGGGGCGAAATCAGCCCCAGCATTTT. It specifies CASQRVGRNQPQHF.

This chain links TRBV4-3 with TRBJ2-3; D is possibly TRBD1 (5 bases). Germline CDR1 and CDR2: LGHNA and YSLEER. This CDR3 comprises 16 residues. The germline V and J ends were trimmed by 5 bases and 0 bases, with 15 bases remaining between them. The DNA for the CDR3 is TGCGCCAGCAGCATGACAGTGGCTTCTAGCACAGATACGCAGTATTTT. Translation gives CASSMTVASSTDTQYF.

J is TRBJ2-2 and V is TRBV7-3, with D maybe TRBD1 (5 bases). V lost 4 bases to trimming and J lost 2 bases, with 20 bases between them. There are 18 residues in the CDR3. Germline V CDR1 and CDR2: SGHTA, FQGTGA. CDR3 loop: CASSSPGSAGINTGELFF. The CDR3 DNA follows: TGTGCCAGCAGCTCCCCGGGTTCTGCAGGGATCAACACCGGGGAGCTGTTTTTT.

The genes are TRBV2 and TRBJ2-4, with 14 bases that match TRBD2. Trimming cost V 0 bases and J 3 bases; bases outside gene matches: 7. There are 19 residues in the CDR3. From germline, CDR1 is SNHLY and CDR2 FYNNEI. CDR3 loop: CASSEALLGTSGGKNIQYF. The CDR3 coding sequence is TGTGCCAGCAGTGAAGCTTTACTCGGGACTAGCGGGGGCAAAAACATTCAGTACTTC.

V is TRBV18 and J is TRBJ2-7; TRBD1 might be the D (6 bases). The CDR3 is 13 residues long. Trimming pared 4 bases from V and 7 bases from J, leaving 14 bases between. Germline CDR1 KGHSH, CDR2 LQKENI. CDR3 residues: CASSQGTQGEQYF. DNA of the CDR3: TGTGCCAGCTCACAGGGCACGCAGGGGGAGCAGTACTTC.

The chain employs TRBV11-3 and TRBJ2-5; 10 positions agree with TRBD1. The CDR3 is 17 amino acids. In germline, CDR1 is SGHNT, CDR2 YENEEA. J lost 4 bases, V lost 0 bases, and 8 bases had no gene match. The CDR3 region has the DNA TGTGCCAGCAGCTTAGACCCCCCGGGACAGGGGTCAGAGACCCAGTACTTC. This codes for CASSLDPPGQGSETQYF.

This clone was picked up a small number of times. The rearrangement joins TRBV30 to TRBJ1-3; D remains unclear. With 0 bases removed from V and 0 bases from J, the gap between germline ends came to 12 bases. The CDR3 consists of 16 residues. CDR1 is GTSNPN, CDR2 SVGIG, per germline (reference sequence). The CDR3 loop is CAWSVLAGNSGNTIYF. As DNA, the CDR3 is TGTGCCTGGAGTGTACTAGCTGGAAACTCTGGAAACACCATATATTTT.

The V gene is TRBV10-3, the J gene TRBJ1-3, with TRBD1 identical over 12 bases. Per germline, CDR1 ENHRY and CDR2 SYGVKD. Germline trimming cut 3 bases from V and 4 bases from J; bases unmatched to any gene: 13. This CDR3 is built from 19 residues. The CDR3 coding sequence is TGTGCCATCAGTGAAATTACTAACCGGGACAGGGGGCAAGGAAACACCATATATTTT. Its protein is CAISEITNRDRGQGNTIYF.

This chain uses TRBV18 with TRBJ1-1; D call uncertain. V shed 1 base and J shed 2 bases, with 14 bases lying between them. CDR1 is KGHSH and CDR2 is LQKENI in the germline V gene. There are 16 residues in the CDR3. CDR3 DNA: TGTGCCAGCTCACCACGGATACGGGAGGGAAACACTGAAGCTTTCTTT. Translated, it gives CASSPRIREGNTEAFF.

This sequence joins TRBV2 and TRBJ2-3, with 9 bases fitting TRBD1. CDR3 size: 14 residues. Germline loops: CDR1 SNHLY, CDR2 FYNNEI. With 6 bases clipped from V and 3 bases from J, the junction kept 4 bases outside the gene matches. CDR3 sequence reads: CASSADRGTDTQYF. DNA of the CDR3: TGTGCCAGCAGCGCGGACAGGGGAACAGATACGCAGTATTTT.

The chain employs TRBV5-8 and TRBJ2-3, with D possibly being TRBD1 (6 bases). This CDR3 is 14 amino acids long. The germline gives CDR1 SGHTS, CDR2 YDEGEE. V gave up 4 bases and J gave up 2 bases, with 11 bases separating them. CDR3 sequence reads: CASSLRTVTDTQYF. The CDR3 DNA reads TGTGCCAGCAGCCTCCGGACAGTCACAGATACGCAGTATTTT.

This clone was observed a handful of times. This chain joins TRBV4-2 and TRBJ2-3; D ambiguous. V dropped 3 bases and J dropped 2 bases, with 3 bases sitting between them. The CDR3 has 12 amino acids. Per the germline V gene, CDR1 is LGHNA and CDR2 is YNFKEQ. The CDR3 nucleotides are TGTGCCAGCAGCCATAACACAGATACGCAGTATTTT. Translated, it gives CASSHNTDTQYF.

Only one count was recorded for this clone. This sequence joins TRBV10-1 and TRBJ1-1; D is unresolved. Trimming removed 2 bases at V and 8 bases at J, with 3 bases between. The length of the CDR3 is 10 residues. The germline V gene encodes CDR1 WNHNN and CDR2 SYGVQD (reference sequence). The chain's CDR3 is CASSEVEAFF. The CDR3 DNA follows: TGCGCCAGCAGTGAGGTAGAAGCTTTCTTT.

This clone was detected only once. The chain's CDR3 is CASISLWGGQGTDTQYF. The CDR3 nucleotides are TGTGCCAGCATCTCCCTTTGGGGGGGACAGGGCACAGATACGCAGTATTTT. J is TRBJ2-3 and V is TRBV2, with D possibly matching TRBD1 (8 bases). Germline V gene sequence: CDR1 SNHLY, CDR2 FYNNEI. V lost 7 bases, J lost 1 base, and 21 bases lay in between. The CDR3 runs to 17 residues.

This chain uses TRBV9 with TRBJ2-3; the match to TRBD2 covers 9 bases. The CDR3 length is 15 residues. Germline V lookup: CDR1 SGDLS, CDR2 YYNGEE. The ends lost 5 bases at V and 0 bases at J; junction bases unmatched: 4. In DNA, the CDR3 is TGTGCCAGCAGTGCCCTAGCGGGGAGCACAGATACGCAGTATTTT. Protein product: CASSALAGSTDTQYF. Looking up the rest from reference TRBV9 and TRBJ2-3 gives the full variable domain: DSGVTQTPKHLITATGQRVTLRCSPRSGDLSVYWYQQSLDQGLQFLIQYYNGEERAKGNILERFSAQQFPDLHSELNLSSLELGDSALYFCASSALAGSTDTQYFGPGTRLTVL.

V and J are TRBV9 and TRBJ2-1, with D unclear. The CDR3 is 14 amino acids. The V end lost 0 bases, the J end lost 2 bases, and 6 bases lay between the germline ends. Germline CDR1 SGDLS, CDR2 YYNGEE. CDR3 region: CASSVAAAYNEQFF. CDR3 coding DNA: TGTGCCAGCAGCGTAGCTGCGGCCTACAATGAGCAGTTCTTC.

The genes are TRBV19 and TRBJ1-5, with D perhaps TRBD1 (5 bases). CDR3 length equals 18 residues. Germline V lookup: CDR1 LNHDA, CDR2 SQIVND (reference sequence). V lost 6 bases and J 6 bases, leaving 27 bases between the germline ends. For the CDR3, the DNA is TGTGCCAGTAGGGGCTCCCAGGGAGGGCCTCGCGGTGGTCAGCCCCAGCATTTT. It specifies CASRGSQGGPRGGQPQHF.

This clone was recorded only once. This chain connects TRBV30 to TRBJ1-1; 7 bases are shared with TRBD1. CDR1 is GTSNPN, CDR2 SVGIG, per germline (reference sequence). Trimming cost V 3 bases and J 6 bases; bases outside gene matches: 10. The CDR3 is 14 residues long. Written as DNA, the CDR3 is TGTGCCTGGAGAGAAGGGGGCTCAGGCCCTGAAGCTTTCTTT. Translating gives CAWREGGSGPEAFF.

This chain connects TRBV7-3 to TRBJ2-6; TRBD2 matches 7 bases. There are 20 residues in the CDR3. The germline V gene encodes CDR1 SGHTA and CDR2 FQGTGA. Unmatched junction bases numbered 11, after V lost 0 bases and J lost 0 bases. CDR3 nucleotides: TGTGCCAGCAGCTTAACCCCGTGGGGGGAGGGCCTCTCTGGGGCCAACGTCCTGACTTTC. Its protein is CASSLTPWGEGLSGANVLTF.